This passage covers 23 T cell receptor beta chains from one sample sequenced in a study of OX40 agonist ivuxolimab in advanced cancers. Some clones are missing from TCRdb's copy, which holds only in-frame ones; the method was immunoSEQ multiplex PCR. The table lists some 60,000 clones, about 87% of them singletons, with 5% to 5.5% in the top ten. The material sequenced was CD4+ or CD8+ T cells sorted from blood, taken in a trial of the OX40 agonist ivuxolimab. The origin of the receptors is an adult with an advanced solid tumor such as melanoma, head and neck, liver or kidney cancer.

The chain has TRBV5-1 and TRBJ1-1; the D is unclear. Trimming stripped 1 base from V and 4 bases from J, with 2 bases between. Germline V lookup: CDR1 SGHRS, CDR2 YFSETQ. CDR3 size: 11 residues. In DNA form, the CDR3 reads TGCGCCAGCAGCTTGACCACTGAAGCTTTCTTT. As protein: CASSLTTEAFF.

V and J are TRBV4-1 and TRBJ1-4; D remains ambiguous. From germline, CDR1 is MGHRA and CDR2 YSYEKL. The V end was cut by 0 bases, the J end by 7 bases, with 15 bases between. The CDR3 covers 16 residues. CDR3 in DNA: TGCGCCAGCAGCCAAGAAGGCGGCGTTAGGATTGAAAAACTGTTTTTT. Its protein product is CASSQEGGVRIEKLFF.

This clone was seen just once. The CDR3 DNA follows: TGCGCCAGCAGCTTGGTACAGGGAGGAGAGACCCAGTACTTC. This sequence encodes CASSLVQGGETQYF. The chain carries TRBV5-1 and TRBJ2-5; D possibly uses TRBD1 or TRBD2 (6 bases each). The V end was cut by 0 bases, the J end by 4 bases, with 10 bases between. Germline assignment: CDR1 SGHRS and CDR2 YFSETQ. The CDR3 extends over 14 amino acids. Looking up the rest from reference TRBV5-1 and TRBJ2-5 gives the full variable domain: KAGVTQTPRYLIKTRGQQVTLSCSPISGHRSVSWYQQTPGQGLQFLFEYFSETQRNKGNFPGRFSGRQFSNSRSEMNVSTLELGDSALYLCASSLVQGGETQYFGPGTRLLVL.

This clone has only one observation. The chain employs TRBV5-1 and TRBJ2-3; the match to TRBD2 covers 7 bases. Germline CDR1 SGHRS, CDR2 YFSETQ. This CDR3 region has 15 residues. Trimming cost V 1 base and J 2 bases; bases outside gene matches: 4. The CDR3 bases are TGCGCCAGCAGCTTGAACGGGGGGATCACAGATACGCAGTATTTT. This sequence encodes CASSLNGGITDTQYF. Full variable domain (outside the CDR3, taken from reference TRBV5-1 and TRBJ2-3): KAGVTQTPRYLIKTRGQQVTLSCSPISGHRSVSWYQQTPGQGLQFLFEYFSETQRNKGNFPGRFSGRQFSNSRSEMNVSTLELGDSALYLCASSLNGGITDTQYFGPGTRLTVL.

The CDR3 nucleotides are TGTGCCAGCAGTAGAACCGGGACAGGGAGGAATGGCTACACCTTC. Amino acids: CASSRTGTGRNGYTF. The chain is built from TRBV6-5 and TRBJ1-2; 9 nucleotides match TRBD1. This CDR3 comprises 15 residues. Looked up from germline, CDR1 is MNHEY and CDR2 is SVGAGI. Trimming cost V 5 bases and J 6 bases; bases outside gene matches: 10.

The chain combines TRBV15 with TRBJ2-4; 8 bases agree with TRBD1. The CDR3 has 14 amino acids. The germline V gene encodes CDR1 LNHNV and CDR2 YYDKDF (reference sequence). V was clipped by 7 bases and J by 8 bases; unmatched bases: 10. As DNA, the CDR3 is TGTGCCACCAACCGACAGGGGCCCGGTGACATTCAGTACTTC. This translates into CATNRQGPGDIQYF.

This rearrangement joins TRBV27 to TRBJ1-2, with D perhaps matching TRBD1 (5 bases). The CDR3 has 13 residues. Germline CDR1 is MNHEY and CDR2 is SMNVEV (reference sequence). The V end was cut by 7 bases, the J end by 8 bases, with 17 bases between. The CDR3 DNA reads TGTGCCAGCAAGAGAAGGGCAGGGCAGGGCTACACCTTC. Translation gives CASKRRAGQGYTF.

The CDR3 region is CASSKGLAGEGDTQYF. CDR3 sequence (DNA): TGTGCCAGCAGCAAGGGACTAGCGGGGGAGGGAGATACGCAGTATTTT. The chain is built from TRBV11-3 and TRBJ2-3; 14 bases align to TRBD2. The V gene end was trimmed by 5 bases and the J gene end by 5 bases; junction bases not matched to a gene: 6. The CDR3 length is 16 residues. CDR1 and CDR2 from the germline V gene are SGHNT and YENEEA.

CDR3 region: CAISEQGATREKLFF. The CDR3 bases are TGTGCCATCAGTGAACAGGGGGCGACTAGAGAAAAACTGTTTTTT. The chain couples TRBV10-3 to TRBJ1-4, with 9 bases fitting TRBD1. CDR1 is ENHRY, CDR2 SYGVKD, per germline. V lost 3 bases, J lost 8 bases, and 7 bases stayed unmatched. This CDR3 has 15 amino acids.

This clone has only one observation. The chain recombines TRBV7-2 with TRBJ2-2; a possible D gene is TRBD2 (5 bases). V was pared by 1 base and J by 1 base, with 7 bases between. The CDR3 consists of 15 residues. The germline V gene has CDR1 SGHTA and CDR2 FQGNSA. For the CDR3, the DNA is TGTGCCAGCAGCTTAGGGACTCGGAACACCGGGGAGCTGTTTTTT. Translating it yields CASSLGTRNTGELFF.

This clone was picked up one time. The chain carries TRBV27 and TRBJ1-5, with TRBD1 identical over 7 bases. The CDR3 consists of 14 residues. Trimming removed 6 bases from V and 2 bases from J; junction bases left unmatched: 4. Per the germline V gene, CDR1 is MNHEY and CDR2 is SMNVEV (reference sequence). The CDR3 DNA reads TGTGCCAGCAGCCTCGACAGGGGCAATCAGCCCCAGCATTTT. Translated: CASSLDRGNQPQHF.

The chain joins TRBV2 to TRBJ2-2, with TRBD1 matching over 9 bases. Germline V gene lookup returns CDR1 SNHLY and CDR2 FYNNEI. The ends lost 8 bases at V and 7 bases at J; junction bases unmatched: 8. CDR3 size: 14 residues. The CDR3 bases are TGTGCCAGCCAGAGGGACAGGGCGGACGGGGAGCTGTTTTTT. Translated: CASQRDRADGELFF.

The chain couples TRBV30 to TRBJ2-7; unclear D gene. Germline CDR1 and CDR2: GTSNPN and SVGIG (reference sequence). With 4 bases removed from V and 3 bases from J, the gap between germline ends came to 10 bases. The length of the CDR3 is 12 residues. The CDR3 is CAWKGSGYEQYF. In DNA, the CDR3 is TGTGCCTGGAAAGGGTCGGGCTACGAGCAGTACTTC.

This clone has just one count. The chain joins TRBV5-6 to TRBJ2-1, with D tentatively TRBD2 (5 bases). Trimming removed 1 base at V and 2 bases at J, with 16 bases between. From germline, CDR1 is SGHDT and CDR2 YYEEEE. The CDR3 is 17 amino acids. Here the CDR3 reads CASSLQVSRVAYNEQFF. CDR3 bases: TGTGCCAGCAGCTTGCAAGTGTCGCGGGTTGCCTACAATGAGCAGTTCTTC.

The gene calls are TRBV7-9 and TRBJ1-5; no clear D gene. Germline assignment: CDR1 SEHNR and CDR2 FQNEAQ (reference sequence). V was clipped by 5 bases and J by 0 bases, with 5 bases between them. The CDR3 sequence is 13 residues long. CDR3: CASSPNSNQPQHF. DNA of the CDR3: TGTGCCAGCAGCCCGAATAGCAATCAGCCCCAGCATTTT.

The chain employs TRBV7-9 and TRBJ1-3, with D possibly being TRBD1 (6 bases). Germline V gene lookup returns CDR1 SEHNR and CDR2 FQNEAQ (reference sequence). The CDR3 totals 16 residues. Trimming pared 3 bases from V and 4 bases from J, leaving 16 bases between. CDR3 DNA sequence: TGTGCCAGCAGCTTGGGGGCCTCACTAAGGGGAAACACCATATATTTT. It codes for CASSLGASLRGNTIYF.

CDR3 in DNA: TGTGCCAGCAGTTACTCGCTGGATTCACCCCTCCACTTT. Residues: CASSYSLDSPLHF. This sequence joins TRBV6-5 and TRBJ1-6, with unresolved D. Trimming left V 0 bases short and J 8 bases short, with 5 bases between. Germline CDR1 MNHEY, CDR2 SVGAGI. The CDR3 is made up of 13 amino acids.

This clone appeared a few times. The gene calls are TRBV28 and TRBJ1-4; 10 bases agree with TRBD1. The CDR3 covers 16 residues. V was clipped by 5 bases and J by 6 bases; unmatched bases: 9. CDR1 and CDR2 (germline): MDHEN, SYDVKM. The CDR3 DNA is TGTGCCAGCAGTACCCCCTGGACAGGGGGGGATGAAAAACTGTTTTTT. Protein: CASSTPWTGGDEKLFF.

The V call is TRBV27, the J call TRBJ2-1, with 9 bases aligning to TRBD1. The CDR3 is 17 amino acids. Germline CDR1 MNHEY, CDR2 SMNVEV (reference sequence). With 6 bases clipped from V and 0 bases from J, the junction kept 9 bases outside the gene matches. CDR3 DNA sequence: TGTGCCAGCAGCCAGACCGGGACAGGGATCTCCTACAATGAGCAGTTCTTC. This encodes CASSQTGTGISYNEQFF.

This clone was picked up a small number of times. The chain employs TRBV7-9 and TRBJ1-2; the D gene is possibly TRBD1 (6 bases). The CDR3 has 14 amino acids. V lost 3 bases, J lost 4 bases, and 12 bases lay in between. The germline V gene encodes CDR1 SEHNR and CDR2 FQNEAQ (reference sequence). CDR3 coding DNA: TGTGCCAGCAGCTTGCAGGGGAGAGGCTATGGCTACACCTTC. It is translated as CASSLQGRGYGYTF. Supplemented by reference TRBV7-9 and TRBJ1-2, the full variable domain reads DTGVSQNPRHKITKRGQNVTFRCDPISEHNRLYWYRQTLGQGPEFLTYFQNEAQLEKSRLLSDRFSAERPKGSFSTLEIQRTEQGDSAMYLCASSLQGRGYGYTFGSGTRLTVV.

The chain links TRBV27 to TRBJ1-2; perhaps TRBD1 as D (6 bases). The CDR3 loop spans 14 amino acids. The germline V and J ends were trimmed by 5 bases and 10 bases, with 20 bases remaining between them. The V gene's germline CDR1 is MNHEY and CDR2 SMNVEV (reference sequence). The CDR3 DNA follows: TGTGCCAGCAGTCCAACAGTGACAGGCTTTGCCTACACCTTC. Amino acids: CASSPTVTGFAYTF.

This chain uses TRBV20-1 with TRBJ1-1; D is unresolved. Trimming left V 7 bases short and J 1 base short, with 7 bases between. The length of the CDR3 is 11 residues. Germline V gene data show CDR1 as DFQATT and CDR2 as SNEGSKA (reference sequence). The DNA for the CDR3 is TGCAGTGTTCGGGGGAACACTGAAGCTTTCTTT. It codes for CSVRGNTEAFF.

This clone was seen once. The chain uses TRBV6-5 and TRBJ2-7, with a possible D match to TRBD2 (5 bases). In germline, CDR1 is MNHEY, CDR2 SVGAGI. The germline V and J ends were trimmed by 6 bases and 3 bases, with 12 bases remaining between them. This CDR3 has 13 residues. The DNA for the CDR3 is TGTGCCAGCAGCCACGAGGGCCTCTACGAGCAGTACTTC. Amino acids: CASSHEGLYEQYF.